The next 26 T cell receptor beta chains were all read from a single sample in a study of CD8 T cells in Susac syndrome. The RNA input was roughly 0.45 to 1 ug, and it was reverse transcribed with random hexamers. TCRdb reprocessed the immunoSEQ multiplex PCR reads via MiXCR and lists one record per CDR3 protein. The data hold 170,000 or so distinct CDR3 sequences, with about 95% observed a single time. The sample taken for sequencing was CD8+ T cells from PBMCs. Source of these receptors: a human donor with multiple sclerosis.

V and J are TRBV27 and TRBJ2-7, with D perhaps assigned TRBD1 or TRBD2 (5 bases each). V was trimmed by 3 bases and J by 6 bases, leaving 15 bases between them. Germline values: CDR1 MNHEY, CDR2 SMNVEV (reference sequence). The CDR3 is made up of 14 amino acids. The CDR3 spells CASSFSGTNGEQYF. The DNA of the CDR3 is TGTGCCAGCAGTTTCTCAGGGACGAATGGCGAGCAGTACTTC.

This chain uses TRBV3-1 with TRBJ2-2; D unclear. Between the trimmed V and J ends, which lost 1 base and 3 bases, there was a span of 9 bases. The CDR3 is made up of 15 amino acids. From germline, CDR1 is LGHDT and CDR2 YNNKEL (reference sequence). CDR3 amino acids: CASSQVRLYTGELFF. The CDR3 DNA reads TGTGCCAGCAGCCAAGTTAGACTTTACACCGGGGAGCTGTTTTTT.

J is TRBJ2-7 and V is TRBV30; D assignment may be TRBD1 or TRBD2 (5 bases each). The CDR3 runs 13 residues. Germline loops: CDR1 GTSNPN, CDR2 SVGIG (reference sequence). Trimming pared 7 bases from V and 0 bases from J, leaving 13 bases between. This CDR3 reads CASAEGFSYEQYF. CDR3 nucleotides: TGTGCCTCCGCCGAGGGGTTCTCCTACGAGCAGTACTTC.

The CDR3 nucleotides read TGTGCCAGCAGACCAGACGGCGGGCCTCCCACAGATACGCAGTATTTT. Protein product: CASRPDGGPPTDTQYF. This chain links TRBV12-3 or TRBV12-4 with TRBJ2-3; D possibly corresponds to TRBD2 (5 bases). The CDR3 spans 16 residues. V lost 6 bases and J 2 bases, leaving 18 bases between the germline ends.

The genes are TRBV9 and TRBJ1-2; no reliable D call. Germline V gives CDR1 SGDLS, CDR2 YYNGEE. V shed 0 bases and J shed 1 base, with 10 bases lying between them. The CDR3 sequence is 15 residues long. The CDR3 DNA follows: TGTGCCAGCAGCGTAGAGGCAAGGATTAACTATGGCTACACCTTC. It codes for CASSVEARINYGYTF.

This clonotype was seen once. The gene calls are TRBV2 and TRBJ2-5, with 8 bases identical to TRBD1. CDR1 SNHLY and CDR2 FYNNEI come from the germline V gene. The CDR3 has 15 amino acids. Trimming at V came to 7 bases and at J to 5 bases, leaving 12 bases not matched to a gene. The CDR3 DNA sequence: TGTGCCAGCACGGACAGGGTTTGGTTCACGGAGACCCAGTACTTC. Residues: CASTDRVWFTETQYF.

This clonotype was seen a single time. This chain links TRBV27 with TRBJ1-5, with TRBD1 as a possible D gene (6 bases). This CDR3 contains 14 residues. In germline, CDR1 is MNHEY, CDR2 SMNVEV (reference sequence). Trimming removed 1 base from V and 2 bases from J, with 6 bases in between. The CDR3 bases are TGTGCCAGCAGTTTATACAGGGGCAATCAGCCCCAGCATTTT. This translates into CASSLYRGNQPQHF.

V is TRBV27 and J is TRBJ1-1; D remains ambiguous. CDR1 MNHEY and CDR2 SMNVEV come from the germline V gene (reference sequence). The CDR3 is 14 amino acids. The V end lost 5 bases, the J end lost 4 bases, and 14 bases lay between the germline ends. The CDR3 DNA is TGTGCCAGCAGTCTGACCGCTTGGGGCACTGAAGCTTTCTTT. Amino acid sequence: CASSLTAWGTEAFF.

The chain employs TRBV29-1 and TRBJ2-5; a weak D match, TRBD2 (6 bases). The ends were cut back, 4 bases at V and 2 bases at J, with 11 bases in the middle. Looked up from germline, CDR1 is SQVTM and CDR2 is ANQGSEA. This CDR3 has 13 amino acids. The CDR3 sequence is CSVVTGSQETQYF. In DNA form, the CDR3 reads TGCAGCGTTGTGACCGGGAGTCAAGAGACCCAGTACTTC. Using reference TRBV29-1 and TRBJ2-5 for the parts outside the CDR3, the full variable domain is SAVISQKPSRDICQRGTSLTIQCQVDSQVTMMFWYRQQPGQSLTLIATANQGSEATYESGFVIDKFPISRPNLTFSTLTVSNMSPEDSSIYLCSVVTGSQETQYFGPGTRLLVL.

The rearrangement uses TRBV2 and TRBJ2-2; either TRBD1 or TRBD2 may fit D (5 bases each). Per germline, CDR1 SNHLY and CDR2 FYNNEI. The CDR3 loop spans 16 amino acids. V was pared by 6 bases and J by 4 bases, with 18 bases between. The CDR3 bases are TGTGCCAGCAGGGGGGTCCGTATCACAAGCACCGGGGAGCTGTTTTTT. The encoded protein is CASRGVRITSTGELFF.

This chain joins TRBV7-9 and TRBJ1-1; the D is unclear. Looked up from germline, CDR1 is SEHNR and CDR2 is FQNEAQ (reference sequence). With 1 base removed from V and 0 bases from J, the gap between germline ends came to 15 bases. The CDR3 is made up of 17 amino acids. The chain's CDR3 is CASSLGAWKDLNTEAFF. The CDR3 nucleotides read TGTGCCAGCAGCTTAGGGGCCTGGAAGGACCTGAACACTGAAGCTTTCTTT.

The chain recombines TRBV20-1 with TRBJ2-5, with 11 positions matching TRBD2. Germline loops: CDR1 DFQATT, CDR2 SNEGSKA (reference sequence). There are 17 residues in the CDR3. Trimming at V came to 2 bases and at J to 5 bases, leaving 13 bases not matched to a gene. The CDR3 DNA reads TGCAGTGCTAGATTCAGACTAGCGGGATCTCGTTGGGAGACCCAGTACTTC. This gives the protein CSARFRLAGSRWETQYF.

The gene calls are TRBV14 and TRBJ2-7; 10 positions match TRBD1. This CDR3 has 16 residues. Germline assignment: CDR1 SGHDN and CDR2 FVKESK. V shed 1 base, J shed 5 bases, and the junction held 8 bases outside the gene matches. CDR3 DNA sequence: TGTGCCAGCAGCCAAGTTCTCGGGACAGGGGACCACGAGCAGTACTTC. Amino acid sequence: CASSQVLGTGDHEQYF.

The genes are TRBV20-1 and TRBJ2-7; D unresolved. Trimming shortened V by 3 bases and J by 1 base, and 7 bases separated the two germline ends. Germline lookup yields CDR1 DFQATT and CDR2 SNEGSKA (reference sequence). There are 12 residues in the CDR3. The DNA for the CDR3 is TGCAGTGCTAGGGCCGGGTCCTACGAGCAGTACTTC. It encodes CSARAGSYEQYF.

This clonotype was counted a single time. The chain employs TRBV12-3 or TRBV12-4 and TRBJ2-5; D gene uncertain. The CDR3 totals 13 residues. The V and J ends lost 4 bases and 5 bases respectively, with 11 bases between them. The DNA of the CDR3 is TGTGCCAGCAGTTCCATAGAACGGGAGACCCAGTACTTC. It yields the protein CASSSIERETQYF.

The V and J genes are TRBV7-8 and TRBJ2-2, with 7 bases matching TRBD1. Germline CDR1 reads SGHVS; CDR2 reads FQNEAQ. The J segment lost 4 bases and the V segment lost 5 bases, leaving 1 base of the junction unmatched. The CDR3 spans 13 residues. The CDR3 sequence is CASSRDSTGELFF. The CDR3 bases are TGTGCCAGCAGCAGGGACAGCACCGGGGAGCTGTTTTTT.

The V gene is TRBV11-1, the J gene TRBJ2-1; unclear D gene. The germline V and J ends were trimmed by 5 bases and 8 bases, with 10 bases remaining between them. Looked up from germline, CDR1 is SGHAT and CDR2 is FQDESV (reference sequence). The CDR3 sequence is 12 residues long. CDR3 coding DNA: TGTGCCAGCAGCCGTCTCCAGGATGAGCAGTTCTTC. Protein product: CASSRLQDEQFF.

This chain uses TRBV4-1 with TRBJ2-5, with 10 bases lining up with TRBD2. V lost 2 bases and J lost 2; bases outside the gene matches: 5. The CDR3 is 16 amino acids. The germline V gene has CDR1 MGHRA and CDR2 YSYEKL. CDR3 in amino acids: CASSQLPGLAQETQYF. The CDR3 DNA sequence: TGCGCCAGCAGCCAACTACCGGGACTAGCGCAAGAGACCCAGTACTTC.

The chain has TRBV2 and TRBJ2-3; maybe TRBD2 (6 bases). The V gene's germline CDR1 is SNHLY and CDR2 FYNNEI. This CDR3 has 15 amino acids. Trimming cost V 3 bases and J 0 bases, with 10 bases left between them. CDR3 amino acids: CASSEGGDSTDTQYF. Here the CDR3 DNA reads TGTGCCAGCAGTGAGGGGGGAGATAGCACAGATACGCAGTATTTT.

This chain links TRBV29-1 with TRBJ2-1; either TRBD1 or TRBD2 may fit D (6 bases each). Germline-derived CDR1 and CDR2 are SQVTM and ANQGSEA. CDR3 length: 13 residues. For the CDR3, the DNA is TGCGGGGGCGTAGCGGTCTCCTACAATGAGCAGTTCTTC. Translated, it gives CGGVAVSYNEQFF.

In nucleotides, the CDR3 is TGTGCCAGCAGTGGACTTGTAAAGGGCGGCTACACCTTC. This translates into CASSGLVKGGYTF. The rearrangement links TRBV12-3 or TRBV12-4 to TRBJ1-2, with D uncertain. V was pared by 5 bases and J by 8 bases, with 15 bases between. This CDR3 has 13 residues.

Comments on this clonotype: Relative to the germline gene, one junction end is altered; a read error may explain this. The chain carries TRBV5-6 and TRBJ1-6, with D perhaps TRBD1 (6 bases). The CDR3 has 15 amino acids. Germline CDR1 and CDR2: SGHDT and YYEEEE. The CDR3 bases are TGTGCCAGCAGTTTGGGGGCGAAGTATAATTCACCCCTCCACTTT. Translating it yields CASSLGAKYNSPLHF.

In nucleotides, the CDR3 is TGTGCCAGCAGCTTAGGCAGGGGGAGGCACGAGCAGTACTTC. It is translated as CASSLGRGRHEQYF. The V gene is TRBV13, the J gene TRBJ2-7; maybe TRBD1 (7 bases). The ends were cut back, 0 bases at V and 5 bases at J, with 11 bases in the middle. The germline CDR1 and CDR2 sequences are PRHDT and FYEKMQ (reference sequence). CDR3 length: 14 residues.

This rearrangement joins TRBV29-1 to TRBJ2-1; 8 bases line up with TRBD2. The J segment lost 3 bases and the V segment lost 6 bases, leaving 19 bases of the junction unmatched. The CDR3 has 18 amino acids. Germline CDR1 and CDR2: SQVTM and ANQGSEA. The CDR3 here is CSVPPTGLVGALYNEQFF. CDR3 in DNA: TGCAGCGTCCCCCCCACGGGACTAGTAGGGGCCCTCTACAATGAGCAGTTCTTC.

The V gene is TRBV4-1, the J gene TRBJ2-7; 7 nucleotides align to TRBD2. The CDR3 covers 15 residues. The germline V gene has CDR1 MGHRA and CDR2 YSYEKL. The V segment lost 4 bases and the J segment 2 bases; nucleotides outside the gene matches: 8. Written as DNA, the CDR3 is TGCGCCAGCAGCCTAAGCATAGGGAGGGCCTACGAGCAGTACTTC. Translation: CASSLSIGRAYEQYF.

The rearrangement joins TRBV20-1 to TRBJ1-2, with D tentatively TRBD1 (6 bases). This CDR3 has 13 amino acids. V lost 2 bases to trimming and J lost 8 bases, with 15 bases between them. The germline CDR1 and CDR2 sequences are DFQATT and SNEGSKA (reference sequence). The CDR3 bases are TGCAGTGCTAGATCATACAGGGAGGGAGGCTACACCTTC. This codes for CSARSYREGGYTF.